Listed below are T cell receptor beta chains from one sample, sequenced in a study of T cells after yellow fever vaccination. TCRdb redid the calling of the 5' RACE reads with MiXCR, one entry per CDR3 protein. Of 300,000 or so distinct CDR3 sequences detected, around 6.8% appear once; the ten largest clones hold roughly a sixth. The material sequenced was PBMCs, taken more than 40 days after the first yellow fever vaccination. The receptors originated from a man aged 18 to 30 who received the YFV17D yellow fever vaccine. The conserved cysteine and the conserved F or W are not part of the CDR3 here.

V gene	J gene	CDR3 protein
TRBV6-1	TRBJ1-4	ASSEGMVSEKLF
TRBV20-1	TRBJ2-5	SAMPRSGQQETQY
TRBV12-3/TRBV12-4	TRBJ1-1	ASSLGRGRTEAF
TRBV6-2/TRBV6-3	TRBJ1-6	ASSYRRPGNNSPLH
TRBV7-9	TRBJ2-3	ASSSTGLAGDRDTQY
TRBV12-3/TRBV12-4	TRBJ1-5	ASSIEGFNQPQH
TRBV7-8	TRBJ1-2	ASSSYRGGYLGYT
TRBV12-3/TRBV12-4	TRBJ2-7	ASTPGAGRYEQY
TRBV21-1	TRBJ2-7	ASFPFPGQPYEQY
TRBV10-3	TRBJ2-2	AISGQDVKTGELF
TRBV6-5	TRBJ2-3	ASSYSIDLSGGTTDTQY
TRBV4-2	TRBJ2-1	ASGPGQLYSYNEQF
TRBV12-3/TRBV12-4	TRBJ2-2	ASSFDRTNTGELF
TRBV28	TRBJ2-1	ASSLTTGASEQF
TRBV5-6	TRBJ2-2	ASSLLGPVITGELF
TRBV12-3/TRBV12-4	TRBJ2-1	ASSPSGTYNEQF
TRBV5-1	TRBJ2-2	ASSLGHTGELF
TRBV5-6	TRBJ1-5	ASSFRSVTLPDQPQH
TRBV2	TRBJ2-7	ASRDPGRGMEQY
TRBV3-1	TRBJ1-1	ALCLTAATRARDTEAF
TRBV4-3	TRBJ1-2	ASSRGDGANYGYT
TRBV5-1	TRBJ1-2	ASSLEVLGDYT
TRBV24-1	TRBJ2-1	ATSDWGQGAYNEQF
TRBV7-9	TRBJ2-5	ASSVGQGEETQY
TRBV7-3	TRBJ2-1	ASSRGSGSYNEQF
TRBV12-3/TRBV12-4	TRBJ2-3	ASSTSGGVTDTQY
TRBV10-3	TRBJ2-7	AISELYSYEQY
TRBV3-1	TRBJ2-7	ASSQVVYQQY
TRBV6-6	TRBJ1-2	ASRQGVGGGYT
TRBV20-1	TRBJ2-1	SARPPGGIHEQF
TRBV19	TRBJ2-6	ASSLEGANVLT
TRBV5-1	TRBJ1-5	ASSLAWGRNQPQH
TRBV6-1	TRBJ1-3	ASSPQGSYGNTIY
TRBV7-2	TRBJ1-2	ASSLGSGQAIYGYT
TRBV27	TRBJ1-4	ASSFIRVGGTNEKLF
TRBV20-1	TRBJ2-5	SGTGARETQY
TRBV6-5	TRBJ2-5	ASSYTAGEETQY
TRBV2	TRBJ2-6	ATLRVGPGANVLT
TRBV6-6	TRBJ2-7	ASSKGSTYEQY
TRBV5-1	TRBJ2-1	ASSLGGLAGGQGEQF
TRBV19	TRBJ2-5	ASSMARTSGGKNQETQY
TRBV12-3/TRBV12-4	TRBJ2-1	ASTLGHSYNEQF